The 6 T cell receptor beta chains below come from one sample, sequenced in a study of T cell responses to AZD1222 COVID-19 vaccine. TCRdb's table, derived via immunoSEQ multiplex PCR, lists solely in-frame clones and lacks some. The sample carries 140,000 to 150,000 clones, 80% to 85% recorded once. The sequencing here drew on peripheral blood, taken on day 0 of MenACWY control vaccination. Every receptor here comes from an adult in good health.

The CDR3 bases are TGTGCCAGCAGCCACGGACTGGGCTCAGATACGCAGTATTTT. Amino acid sequence: CASSHGLGSDTQYF. The gene calls are TRBV3-1 (or the pseudogene TRBV3-2) and TRBJ2-3; maybe TRBD2 (5 bases). This CDR3 spans 14 amino acids. Trimming cost V 3 bases and J 4 bases, with 11 bases left between them. Germline V gene lookup returns CDR1 LGHDT and CDR2 YNNKEL (reference sequence).

This clone was seen more than once but under ten times. The rearrangement uses TRBV7-3 and TRBJ1-1; TRBD1 agrees at 8 bases. V trimming: 4 bases; J trimming: 0 bases; junction bases outside the gene matches: 7. CDR3 length: 16 amino acids. Germline V gene lookup returns CDR1 SGHTA and CDR2 FQGTGA. CDR3 bases: TGTGCCAGCAGCTCCTCGACAGGGGCGATGAACACTGAAGCTTTCTTT. Its translation: CASSSSTGAMNTEAFF.

V and J are TRBV18 and TRBJ2-1; TRBD2 matches 8 bases. The junction had 13 bases not matched to a gene; V was cut back by 3 bases and J by 0 bases. Germline CDR1 KGHSH, CDR2 LQKENI. The CDR3 is 19 residues long. CDR3 amino acids: CASSPLLAGITSSYNEQFF. The CDR3 DNA is TGTGCCAGCTCACCCCTCCTAGCGGGCATAACGAGCTCCTACAATGAGCAGTTCTTC.

The rearrangement links TRBV15 to TRBJ1-5, with TRBD1 matching over 7 bases. The V gene's germline CDR1 is LNHNV and CDR2 YYDKDF (reference sequence). The CDR3 covers 14 residues. Trimming cost V 0 bases and J 9 bases; bases outside gene matches: 5. CDR3 sequence (DNA): TGTGCCACCAGCAGAGATAAGGGGGCGAGGCCCCAGCATTTT. This gives the protein CATSRDKGARPQHF.

The chain has TRBV11-2 and TRBJ2-5, with unresolved D. The CDR3 contains 16 residues. Germline assignment: CDR1 SGHAT and CDR2 FQNNGV. Trimming stripped 0 bases from V and 7 bases from J, with 18 bases between. The CDR3 loop reads CASSLEDQRLGVTQYF. DNA of the CDR3: TGTGCCAGCAGCTTAGAAGATCAACGGCTCGGTGTGACCCAGTACTTC.

V gene TRBV7-6 combines with J gene TRBJ2-2, with 8 positions matching TRBD1. The CDR3 extends over 16 amino acids. Germline V CDR1 and CDR2: SGHVS, FNYEAQ. The junction had 6 bases not matched to a gene; V was cut back by 2 bases and J by 4 bases. The CDR3 nucleotides are TGTGCCAGCAGCTTATACACCCAGGGGGCCACCGGGGAGCTGTTTTTT. This encodes CASSLYTQGATGELFF.